This is a list of T cell receptor beta chains from one sample in a study of control samples from healthy donors and cancer patients. Produced via immunoSEQ multiplex PCR; TCRdb's table is partial and in-frame only. Of some 150,000 clones in the sample, nearly 96% are singletons; the top ten hold approximately 0.93%. Sequencing was performed on blood. The receptors here all came from a woman aged 30 to 39 in good health. The CDR3 runs from the conserved cysteine through the conserved F or W. Each record gives: CDR3 protein, CDR3 DNA, D gene, J gene, V gene, clone size. A D gene is named only where the DNA matches it firmly. The size of a clone is reported for some rows only, either as once, few or many, or as a class for expanded clones.

CASSEALGGSDTQYF	TGTGCCAGCAGTGAAGCCTTGGGGGGGTCTGATACGCAGTATTTT	TRBD2	TRBJ2-3	TRBV6-1	.
CASSDSGSHGPQHF	TGTGCCAGCAGTGATTCCGGTTCCCATGGGCCCCAGCATTTT	.	TRBJ1-5	TRBV6-4	few
CASSFLKQQNTEAFF	TGTGCCAGCAGCTTTCTAAAACAGCAGAACACTGAAGCTTTCTTT	.	TRBJ1-1	TRBV7-9	.
CASSLAGRGLSTDTQYF	TGTGCCAGCAGCTTGGCGGGGCGGGGGCTTAGCACAGATACGCAGTATTTT	.	TRBJ2-3	TRBV5-6	.
CASSLGQHNNEQFF	TGCGCCAGCAGCTTAGGACAGCATAACAATGAGCAGTTCTTC	.	TRBJ2-1	TRBV5-1	.
CASSYVSGDNSPLHF	TGTGCCAGCAGTTACGTTTCAGGGGATAATTCACCCCTCCACTTT	.	TRBJ1-6	TRBV6-6	.
CASSLGAGTAEAFF	TGTGCCAGCAGTTTAGGGGCTGGAACAGCTGAAGCTTTCTTT	.	TRBJ1-1	TRBV28	once
CASSLTANTEAFF	TGTGCCAGCAGTTTGACAGCGAACACTGAAGCTTTCTTT	.	TRBJ1-1	TRBV2	once
CAWSPGLGVPLHF	TGTGCCTGGAGTCCTGGACTGGGGGTCCCCCTCCACTTT	.	TRBJ1-6	TRBV30	once
CASSFRRSRNTEAFF	TGTGCCAGCAGCTTCCGGCGTAGCAGGAACACTGAAGCTTTCTTT	.	TRBJ1-1	TRBV7-8	.
CASSYSAAVGREAFF	TGTGCCAGCAGTTACTCCGCCGCTGTGGGTCGGGAAGCTTTCTTT	.	TRBJ1-1	TRBV6-5	.
CSVEGRVNTEAFF	TGCAGCGTTGAGGGCAGGGTGAACACTGAAGCTTTCTTT	.	TRBJ1-1	TRBV29-1	.
CASSPRIATNEKLFF	TGTGCCAGTAGTCCTCGAATTGCAACTAATGAAAAACTGTTTTTT	.	TRBJ1-4	TRBV19	few
CASSGEVLGGTEAFF	TGTGCCAGCAGCGGGGAGGTCTTGGGGGGCACTGAAGCTTTCTTT	.	TRBJ1-1	TRBV7-9	.
CATSALANYGYTF	TGTGCCACTTCAGCGTTAGCTAACTATGGCTACACCTTC	.	TRBJ1-2	TRBV2	.
CASRQGEHTQYF	TGTGCCAGTAGACAGGGGGAACATACGCAGTATTTT	TRBD1	TRBJ2-3	TRBV19	.
CASSYSGGQGDGYTF	TGTGCCAGCAGTTACTCGGGCGGACAGGGGGATGGCTACACCTTC	TRBD1	TRBJ1-2	TRBV6-2/TRBV6-3	.
CASSMTDSSNQPQHF	TGTGCCAGCTCGATGACGGACAGTAGCAATCAGCCCCAGCATTTT	.	TRBJ1-5	TRBV18	.